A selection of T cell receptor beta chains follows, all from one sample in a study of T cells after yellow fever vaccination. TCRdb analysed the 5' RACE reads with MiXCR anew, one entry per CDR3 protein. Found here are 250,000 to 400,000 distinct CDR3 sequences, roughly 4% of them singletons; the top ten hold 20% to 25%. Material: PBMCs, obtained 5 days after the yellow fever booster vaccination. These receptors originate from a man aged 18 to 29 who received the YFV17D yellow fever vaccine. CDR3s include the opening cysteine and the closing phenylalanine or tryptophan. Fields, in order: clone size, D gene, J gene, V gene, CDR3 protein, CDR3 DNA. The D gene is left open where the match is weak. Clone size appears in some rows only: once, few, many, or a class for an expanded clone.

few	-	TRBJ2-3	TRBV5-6	CASSFVISGYTDTQYF	TGTGCCAGCAGCTTTGTGATTAGCGGATACACAGATACGCAGTATTTT
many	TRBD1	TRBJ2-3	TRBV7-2	CASSRRDRGADTQYF	TGTGCCAGCAGCCGCCGGGACAGGGGGGCAGATACGCAGTATTTT
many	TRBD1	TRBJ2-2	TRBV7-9	CASRNQGDTGELFF	TGTGCCAGCAGAAACCAGGGGGACACCGGGGAGCTGTTTTTT
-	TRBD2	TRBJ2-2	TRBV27	CASSPSSGGPPGELFF	TGTGCCAGCAGTCCCTCTAGCGGGGGGCCCCCCGGGGAGCTGTTTTTT
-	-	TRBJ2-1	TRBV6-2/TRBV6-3	CASARGGTYNEQFF	TGTGCCAGCGCCCGGGGAGGAACCTACAATGAGCAGTTCTTC
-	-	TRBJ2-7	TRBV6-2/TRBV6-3	CASNLPGRGVPEQYF	TGTGCCAGCAACCTCCCCGGCAGGGGGGTCCCCGAGCAGTACTTC
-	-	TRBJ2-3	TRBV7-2	CASSLGPGGRGGTDTQYF	TGTGCCAGCAGCTTAGGCCCTGGAGGCAGGGGGGGAACAGATACGCAGTATTTT
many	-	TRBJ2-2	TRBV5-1	CASSARPQEDGELFF	TGCGCCAGCAGCGCCCGACCCCAAGAGGACGGGGAGCTGTTTTTT
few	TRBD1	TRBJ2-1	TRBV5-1	CASQQGAEGNEQFF	TGCGCCAGCCAACAGGGGGCTGAGGGCAATGAGCAGTTCTTC
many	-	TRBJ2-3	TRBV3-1	CASSQVGGSTDTQYF	TGTGCCAGCAGCCAAGTCGGGGGTAGTACAGATACGCAGTATTTT
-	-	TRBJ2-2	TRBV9	CASSVGTSTGELFF	TGTGCCAGCAGCGTAGGGACATCTACCGGGGAGCTGTTTTTT
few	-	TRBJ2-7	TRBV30	CAWRGSGVQYF	TGTGCCTGGAGAGGTTCGGGCGTGCAGTACTTC
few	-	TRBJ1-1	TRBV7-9	CASSLTNPDTEAFF	TGTGCCAGCAGCTTAACAAATCCGGACACTGAAGCTTTCTTT
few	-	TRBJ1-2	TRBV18	CASSPPLDGNYGYTF	TGTGCCAGCTCACCACCGTTGGACGGTAACTATGGCTACACCTTC
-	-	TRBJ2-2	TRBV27	CASSLSTARVTGELFF	TGTGCCAGCAGTTTATCGACAGCCCGGGTCACCGGGGAGCTGTTTTTT
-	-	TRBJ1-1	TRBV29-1	CSVQRWGPEGTEAFF	TGCAGCGTACAAAGGTGGGGGCCTGAGGGTACTGAAGCTTTCTTT
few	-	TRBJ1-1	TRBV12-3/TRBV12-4	CASMAGEGRRETKAFF	TGTGCCAGCATGGCGGGGGAGGGCCGGCGGGAGACGAAAGCTTTCTTT
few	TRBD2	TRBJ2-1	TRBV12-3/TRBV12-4	CASSSGGVSYNEQFF	TGTGCCAGCAGTTCGGGGGGGGTCTCCTACAATGAGCAGTTCTTC
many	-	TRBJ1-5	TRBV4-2	CASSQDRGAVEPQHF	TGTGCCAGCAGCCAAGATCGTGGTGCCGTGGAGCCCCAGCATTTT
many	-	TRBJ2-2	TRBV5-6	CASSLERTGELFF	TGTGCCAGCAGCTTGGAAAGGACCGGGGAGCTGTTTTTT
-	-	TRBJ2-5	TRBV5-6	CASSLGSAGQETQYF	TGTGCCAGCAGCTTGGGATCGGCGGGACAAGAGACCCAGTACTTC
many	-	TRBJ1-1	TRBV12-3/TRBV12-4	CASSLFGQNTEAFF	TGTGCCAGCAGTTTATTCGGGCAGAACACTGAAGCTTTCTTT
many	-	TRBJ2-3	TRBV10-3	CAIGTSTDTQYF	TGTGCCATCGGCACTAGCACAGATACGCAGTATTTT
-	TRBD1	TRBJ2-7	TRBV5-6	CASSSGQGGGEQYF	TGTGCCAGCAGCTCGGGACAGGGGGGTGGCGAGCAGTACTTC
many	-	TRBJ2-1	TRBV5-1	CASSLGVSSYNEQFF	TGTGCCAGCAGCTTGGGGGTCAGCTCCTACAATGAGCAGTTCTTC
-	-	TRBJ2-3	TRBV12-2	CASRPRGSISGDTQYF	TGTGCAAGTCGCCCAAGGGGGTCAATCTCGGGAGATACGCAGTATTTT
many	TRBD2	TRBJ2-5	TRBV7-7	CASRLAGQETQYF	TGTGCTAGCAGGCTAGCGGGGCAAGAGACCCAGTACTTC